A single sample is the source of the 19 T cell receptor beta chains below, sequenced in a study of blood T cell repertoires in COVID-19. Sequencing used immunoSEQ multiplex PCR; TCRdb keeps in-frame clones, though not all of them. The repertoire holds 150,000 to 200,000 clones, about 86% seen once, with roughly 2.6% in the top ten. The specimen was peripheral blood. These receptors were collected from a human donor with acute or convalescent COVID-19. The donor label of this sample is uncertain.

The V call is TRBV2, the J call TRBJ1-2; D unresolved. The CDR3 length is 14 residues. V lost 1 base, J lost 7 bases, and 13 bases lay in between. Germline values: CDR1 SNHLY, CDR2 FYNNEI. The CDR3 sequence: CASSEGELHSGYTF. Written as DNA, the CDR3 is TGTGCCAGCAGTGAAGGGGAGCTTCACAGTGGCTACACCTTC.

V and J are TRBV2 and TRBJ2-7, with 8 bases aligning to TRBD2. Losses at the gene ends were 4 bases for V and 5 bases for J; bases not matched to a gene: 7. The CDR3 totals 14 residues. Germline loops: CDR1 SNHLY, CDR2 FYNNEI. Written as DNA, the CDR3 is TGTGCCAGCAGTGCCCTAGCGGGCATGGACGAGCAGTACTTC. Translated: CASSALAGMDEQYF.

With regard to this clone: The identical CDR3 is also encoded by other nucleotide sequences in the sample. The rearrangement uses TRBV15 and TRBJ2-7; perhaps TRBD1 as D (6 bases). Trimming left V 0 bases short and J 2 bases short, with 8 bases between. Germline assignment: CDR1 LNHNV and CDR2 YYDKDF (reference sequence). This CDR3 comprises 14 residues. CDR3 DNA: TGTGCCACCAGCAGAGACAGGGGTACCTACGAGCAGTACTTC. It encodes CATSRDRGTYEQYF.

The chain couples TRBV28 to TRBJ2-2; tentatively, D is TRBD2 (5 bases). Germline V CDR1 and CDR2: MDHEN, SYDVKM. Trimming removed 3 bases at V and 3 bases at J, with 11 bases between. There are 15 residues in the CDR3. The CDR3 sequence: CASSFAGIYTGELFF. The CDR3 region has the DNA TGTGCCAGCAGTTTTGCCGGGATATACACCGGGGAGCTGTTTTTT.

V gene TRBV9 combines with J gene TRBJ1-3, with D tentatively TRBD1 (6 bases). The V gene's germline CDR1 is SGDLS and CDR2 YYNGEE. Trimming removed 3 bases at V and 4 bases at J, with 17 bases between. CDR3 size: 16 residues. In DNA form, the CDR3 reads TGTGCCAGCAGCGCCCAGCTTCCAGGGGCAGGAAACACCATATATTTT. Amino acids: CASSAQLPGAGNTIYF.

This clone was detected once. CDR3 DNA sequence: TGTGCCAGCAGCCAAATGATCGGCCAAGAGACCCAGTACTTC. Translation: CASSQMIGQETQYF. The gene calls are TRBV3-1 (or the pseudogene TRBV3-2) and TRBJ2-5; D unclear. The CDR3 contains 14 residues. Germline CDR1 LGHDT, CDR2 YNNKEL (reference sequence). V lost 2 bases, J lost 1 base, and 8 bases lay in between.

V and J are TRBV6-1 and TRBJ2-3; D may be TRBD2 (6 bases). V dropped 2 bases and J dropped 6 bases, with 18 bases sitting between them. The CDR3 runs 16 residues. Germline CDR1 reads MNHNS; CDR2 reads SASEGT. The CDR3 protein is CASSEYRGFIGDTQYF. CDR3 coding DNA: TGTGCCAGCAGTGAATACCGGGGGTTCATAGGGGATACGCAGTATTTT.

This rearrangement joins TRBV19 to TRBJ1-6; 10 bases fit TRBD1. The CDR3 extends over 15 amino acids. V shed 6 bases and J 13 bases; nucleotides not matched to a gene: 12. Germline loops: CDR1 LNHDA, CDR2 SQIVND (reference sequence). The CDR3 DNA is TGTGCCAGTAGCCGGGACAGGGGCCGATTGAGTCCCCTCCACTTT. This gives the protein CASSRDRGRLSPLHF.

The chain carries TRBV18 and TRBJ2-5; perhaps TRBD1 as D (5 bases). The ends were cut back, 3 bases at V and 5 bases at J, with 13 bases in the middle. The germline CDR1 and CDR2 sequences are KGHSH and LQKENI. CDR3 length: 14 amino acids. The CDR3 coding sequence is TGTGCCAGCTCACCTGCAGGGCCCAGGGAGACCCAGTACTTC. Translating it yields CASSPAGPRETQYF.

A note on this clone: Compared with germline, one end of the junction differs, possibly owing to a read error. This chain connects TRBV28 to TRBJ2-7, with 13 bases that match TRBD2. The CDR3 runs 12 residues. Germline V CDR1 and CDR2: MDHEN, SYDVKM. The DNA of the CDR3 is TGTGCCAGCAGTCCCGGGGGACTAGCGGGACACTTC. Protein sequence: CASSPGGLAGHF.

This chain joins TRBV5-4 and TRBJ2-2, with 7 bases aligning to TRBD1. Germline lookup yields CDR1 SGHNT and CDR2 YYREEE (reference sequence). V gave up 4 bases and J gave up 4 bases; unmatched junction bases: 13. The length of the CDR3 is 17 residues. CDR3 sequence: CASSHRAFTGVTGELFF. The CDR3 DNA is TGTGCCAGCAGCCACCGGGCGTTTACAGGGGTCACCGGGGAGCTGTTTTTT.

This rearrangement joins TRBV11-2 to TRBJ2-5; D not certain. Germline loops: CDR1 SGHAT, CDR2 FQNNGV. The CDR3 spans 11 residues. The V and J ends lost 2 bases and 5 bases respectively, with 3 bases between them. The CDR3 DNA reads TGTGCCAGCAGCTTAACTGAGACCCAGTACTTC. Protein product: CASSLTETQYF.

The rearrangement links TRBV2 to TRBJ2-7; D not certain. CDR1 and CDR2 from the germline V gene are SNHLY and FYNNEI. The CDR3 is 13 amino acids. V dropped 1 base and J dropped 0 bases, with 4 bases sitting between them. The CDR3 DNA sequence: TGTGCCAGCAGTGAAGAGAGCTCCTACGAGCAGTACTTC. Its translation is CASSEESSYEQYF.

In regard to this clone: Other DNA sequences from this sample encode an identical CDR3 as well. This sequence joins TRBV6-5 and TRBJ2-7; 7 bases agree with TRBD1. CDR1 and CDR2 from the germline V gene are MNHEY and SVGAGI. V lost 0 bases to trimming and J lost 3 bases; unmatched junction nucleotides: 5. The CDR3 length is 15 residues. The CDR3 DNA reads TGTGCCAGCAGTTACTCTAACAGGGGCCTCTACGAGCAGTACTTC. Amino acid sequence: CASSYSNRGLYEQYF.

The V and J genes are TRBV19 and TRBJ1-5; 8 nucleotides match TRBD1. Trimming at V came to 8 bases and at J to 5 bases, leaving 8 bases not matched to a gene. The CDR3 sequence is 14 residues long. Germline values: CDR1 LNHDA, CDR2 SQIVND (reference sequence). This CDR3 reads CASSRTGPDQPQHF. CDR3 nucleotide sequence: TGTGCCAGTTCCCGGACAGGGCCGGATCAGCCCCAGCATTTT.

This chain uses TRBV6-5 with TRBJ2-3; 9 bases map to TRBD2. CDR1 and CDR2 (germline): MNHEY, SVGAGI. The junction had 2 bases not matched to a gene; V was cut back by 6 bases and J by 1 base. The CDR3 has 14 amino acids. The CDR3 DNA follows: TGTGCCAGCAGGCGCGGGAGGGGCACAGATACGCAGTATTTT. It specifies CASRRGRGTDTQYF.

This rearrangement joins TRBV9 to TRBJ2-2; 13 bases fit TRBD2. This CDR3 contains 16 residues. The germline gives CDR1 SGDLS, CDR2 YYNGEE. Trimming at V came to 2 bases and at J to 6 bases, leaving 4 bases not matched to a gene. This CDR3 is CASSVTSGRAPGELFF. The CDR3 DNA follows: TGTGCCAGCAGCGTTACTAGCGGGAGGGCCCCCGGGGAGCTGTTTTTT.

This clone has just a few counts. The rearrangement joins TRBV21-1 to TRBJ2-7; no check of the table's D call, TRBD1, against the DNA was made. TRBV21-1 is a pseudogene. The CDR3 runs 17 residues. The CDR3 sequence is CASSKPGGQGYSYEQYF. CDR3 nucleotides: TGTGCCAGCAGCAAGCCGGGGGGACAGGGATACTCCTACGAGCAGTACTTC.

V gene TRBV9 combines with J gene TRBJ2-5, with 9 bases identical to TRBD1. The germline V gene encodes CDR1 SGDLS and CDR2 YYNGEE. The CDR3 loop spans 18 amino acids. V lost 1 base to trimming and J lost 2 bases; unmatched junction nucleotides: 12. CDR3 protein: CASSVNPIGTGTQETQYF. CDR3 coding DNA: TGTGCCAGCAGCGTAAATCCTATAGGGACAGGGACTCAAGAGACCCAGTACTTC.